This TCR beta chain derives from a study of immune characterization of retroperitoneal liposarcoma. MiXCR was run by TCRdb on the PCR reads, yielding one entry per CDR3 protein. The table has around 10,000 distinct CDR3 sequences, roughly 29% seen once. The table lists this clonotype with a few counts. The V segment lost 1 base and the J segment 2 bases; nucleotides outside the gene matches: 18. Germline values: CDR1 MNHEY, CDR2 SMNVEV (reference sequence). This CDR3 spans 20 amino acids. V usage is TRBV27 and J usage is TRBJ2-3; 7 nucleotides match TRBD2. Sequenced: tumor tissue. The source is a female donor with retroperitoneal liposarcoma. Written as DNA, the CDR3 is TGTGCCAGCAGTTTATACCGACGACCCTGGGGGGGGGACTACACAGATACGCAGTATTTT. This codes for CASSLYRRPWGGDYTDTQYF.